This T cell receptor beta chain was identified during a study of lymphopenia after photon versus proton radiotherapy. Findings and caveats of the study: Relative stability marked proton patients; photon patients lost diversity and naive cells. Only patients who died were analyzed for survival; proton advantage is unproven. After lymphocyte nadir, photon-treated repertoires showed oligoclonal expansion, especially CD8+ Temra.

To note about this clone: As yet, its antigen is unknown.

The CDR3 is made up of 15 amino acids. Germline CDR1 and CDR2: SGHTA and FQGNSA. V shed 5 bases, J shed 5 bases, and the junction held 11 bases outside the gene matches. Produced via immunoSEQ multiplex PCR; TCRdb's table is partial and in-frame only. Of 65,000 to 75,000 clones listed, over 70% are singletons. The V call is TRBV7-2, the J call TRBJ2-5, with 7 positions matching TRBD1. Sequencing used peripheral blood, obtained from a patient treated with proton-based radiotherapy. This sequence originates from a man of 80 years or more with esophageal cancer. The chain's CDR3 is CASSIPTGRGETQYF. The CDR3 coding sequence is TGTGCCAGCAGCATCCCGACAGGGCGTGGGGAGACCCAGTACTTC.